A single T cell receptor beta chain is shown here with its context. It has no known antigen specificity. Qualities for individual bases were not recorded, and no much larger clone is one base off. The sample belongs to a study of blood T cell repertoires in COVID-19 (dated by TCRdb to 2018 to 2020). For context, the study as a whole: Samples from collaborators originated in the United States, Italy and Spain and spanned both the acute and convalescent phases of COVID-19. The prospective study material was composed of cDNA or gDNA derived from T cells, B-cell-depleted T cells, or PBMCs. Deeply sampled blood TCRbeta repertoires from subjects exposed to, actively infected with, or recovered from COVID-19 were included in the dataset. A freely available public database, intended as a resource for researchers studying the immune response to SARS-CoV-2, is where the repertoires were released. The samples were drawn from two sources: the first 160 participants of the ongoing ImmuneRACE study, and fewer than 1,500 subjects contributed by 6 global collaborators. Nearly every sample came with metadata listing a de-identified subject ID, COVID-19 status, age in years and sex. Where available, HLA class I and class II types were obtained from metadata supplied by the sample provider rather than from assay-based typing.

Samples from volunteer blood donors who had recovered from COVID-19 were contributed by a second Seattle source. The collaborating institutions used their own protocols to collect whole blood in K2EDTA tubes. Collaborator samples were shipped for TCRbeta analysis as frozen whole blood, isolated PBMCs, or DNA extracted from either sample type. Study-wide findings and limitations: The amount of clinical and demographic metadata varied by source and participant and was provided uncurated.

TCRbeta CDR3 regions were amplified from genomic DNA by means of the immunoSEQ Assay, a bias-controlled multiplex PCR. The study's processing was this. The number of nucleated cells in each sample was estimated by amplification of reference gene primers within the assay. Sequence reads were collapsed and filtered to measure the absolute abundance of every unique TCRbeta CDR3 rearrangement. For each sample, productive Simpson clonality was calculated by taking the square root of Simpson's diversity index across productive rearrangements. TCRdb provides this immuneACCESS table in a form limited to in-frame rearrangements. Some clones are lacking; in checked studies, under half of them reflect an unresolved V gene, and why the rest are absent is not known. V, J and clone size are those of that table, while D and trimming were read from the DNA. For this sample there are some 300,000 clones; about 87% appear just once. About 7% of the sample is held by the ten biggest clonotypes.

Trimming removed 3 bases from V and 1 base from J, leaving 7 bases between the germline ends. CDR3 length: 14 amino acids, cysteine to phenylalanine. Only the CDR3 DNA stays, 42 bases, in frame from base 1. In the germline V gene (reference sequence), CDR1 corresponds to MNHEY and CDR2 to SMNVEV. The sequence derives from a woman in her thirties who had recovered from COVID-19. The chain employs TRBV27 and TRBJ1-5; the D gene lacks a confident call. The sequenced material came from peripheral blood. The DNA is as follows: TGTGCCAGCAGTTTCCCACAAAGCAATCAGCCCCAGCATTTT. Translated, it gives CASSFPQSNQPQHF.